This TCR beta chain is drawn from a study of CD8 T cells in ankylosing spondylitis. The study's findings and limits: Matched synovial fluid from ankylosing spondylitis patients was reported to be enriched for disease-linked clones. As for the disease-linked clones, they showed a CD8+ phenotype and occurred at relatively low frequencies in peripheral blood. Reports of some motif variants in reactive arthritis synovial fluid and blood predate this one. Ankylosing spondylitis blood seemed to carry a telltale TCR beta motif made of about 8 highly homologous variants.

Researchers built TCR beta libraries using quantitative 5'-RACE with molecular barcodes. TCRdb re-called the 5' RACE reads through MiXCR, storing one row per CDR3 protein. The data contain a few hundred thousand distinct CDR3 sequences, approximately 7.4% of them singletons. The ends lost 0 bases at V and 4 bases at J; junction bases unmatched: 8. The CDR3 covers 17 residues. Germline loops: CDR1 SEHNR, CDR2 FQNEAQ (reference sequence). This clonotype was detected ten times or more. Its antigen is unidentified. The sequenced sample consisted of blood, either unsorted or a sorted T cell fraction (not recorded which). The chain is built from TRBV7-9 and TRBJ2-2, with 7 bases identical to TRBD1. This receptor was identified in a male donor with ankylosing spondylitis. This CDR3 is CASSLAHRGRVTGELFF. DNA of the CDR3: TGTGCCAGCAGCTTAGCGCACAGGGGTCGTGTCACCGGGGAGCTGTTTTTT.